This T cell receptor beta chain was recovered during a study of sequential checkpoint blockade in melanoma (dated by TCRdb to between 2019 and 2020). Concerning the study at large: In a 1:1 randomization, patients received either first-line nivolumab then ipilimumab (arm A) or ipilimumab then nivolumab (arm B). Both trial sequences were followed by maintenance nivolumab. Broad study findings and their caveats: Validation of the response-prediction model combining TCR metrics and mutation burden is needed in larger, independent patient cohorts.

The CDR3 runs 14 residues from the cysteine to the phenylalanine. Of all the DNA, just the CDR3 is kept, 42 bases in frame from base 1. Based on the germline V gene, the CDR1 and CDR2 sequences are SGDLS and YYNGEE. V sheds 0 bases and J sheds 5 bases, leaving 8 bases between their ends. On this clone itself: Its specific antigen is unknown. No qualities accompany the bases; no much larger clone lies one base away.

The immunoSEQ Assay was used to immunosequence TCRbeta CDR3 regions from genomic DNA. Before high-throughput sequencing, genomic DNA was amplified using bias-controlled multiplex PCR. The authors processed their data as follows. To quantify the absolute abundance of each unique TCRbeta CDR3 region, the sequences were collapsed and filtered. Clonality, defined as 1 minus Pielou's evenness, was calculated using productive rearrangements only. A previously published method was used to identify clones with significantly greater frequencies in on-treatment samples than in baseline samples. TCRdb's version of the immuneACCESS table is confined to in-frame rearrangements and falls short of the full clone set. An unresolved V gene accounts for under half of the shortfall where checked; the remainder is of unknown origin. V and J calls and clone size are those listed in that table; D and trimming were worked out from the DNA. The sample table holds some 21,000 clones, of which approximately 78% were seen once. In total, the top ten clones hold 10% of the sample.

The intended sense of this specimen's treatment or condition label: randomized to nivolumab then ipilimumab (arm A) or the reverse (arm B). Prior DNA-damaging chemotherapy had not been received by any trial patient. Thawed PBMCs were sorted on a FACS Aria II flow cytometer to isolate live CD3+CD8+ cells negative for CD19 and CD56. Samples were obtained from patients with melanoma enrolled in CheckMate 064, a randomized, open-label phase II trial of sequential checkpoint blockade. Peripheral blood mononuclear cells were collected by leukapheresis, purified using Ficoll-Paque, and frozen in human serum containing around 10% DMSO. Immediately after sorting, the purity of sorted blood CD3+CD8+ cells was verified to be >95%, after which DNA was extracted.

Sequenced here: CD8+ T cells sorted from blood (inferred from file names), sampled from a patient given nivolumab and ipilimumab in sequence. The chain is encoded by TRBV9 joined to TRBJ1-4, and perhaps TRBD1 as D gene, on 6 matching bases. The sequence derives from a human donor with melanoma. At the DNA level, the sequence is TGTGCCAGCAGCGTAGAACAGGGAAATGAAAAACTGTTTTTT. The translation is CASSVEQGNEKLFF.